The 15 T cell receptor beta chains reported below all come from one sample, sequenced in a study of identical twins. Each CDR3 protein is one row after TCRdb ran MiXCR on the 5' RACE reads. The data show 350,000 to 600,000 distinct CDR3 sequences, with about 14% seen just once and approximately 0.52% held by the top ten. A further study also used this sample, focusing on yellow fever vaccine responses in identical twins.

Sequences were obtained from CD4+ T cells sorted from blood. These receptors originate from a woman aged 18-29 years in good health.

This clonotype was counted between two and nine times. The gene calls are TRBV4-1 and TRBJ1-3; unclear D gene. Trimming took off 3 bases at V and 0 bases at J, with 18 bases between the two ends. CDR3 length: 18 amino acids. Germline lookup yields CDR1 MGHRA and CDR2 YSYEKL. As DNA, the CDR3 is TGCGCCAGCAGCCACGATGGAAGAATGGCACTCTCTGGAAACACCATATATTTT. This gives the protein CASSHDGRMALSGNTIYF.

The chain combines TRBV7-2 with TRBJ2-1; D is perhaps TRBD1 (5 bases). Deletions cut 1 base from V and 3 bases from J, with 13 bases between. The germline CDR1 and CDR2 sequences are SGHTA and FQGNSA. The CDR3 loop spans 16 amino acids. Here the CDR3 DNA reads TGTGCCAGCAGCTTAGATCCCCGACAGCTCTACAATGAGCAGTTCTTC. Protein sequence: CASSLDPRQLYNEQFF.

Worth noting for this clonotype: A junction boundary mismatches the germline segment, possibly from a read error. This rearrangement joins TRBV4-3 to TRBJ2-2, with 13 positions matching TRBD2. Germline values: CDR1 LGHNA, CDR2 YSLEER. CDR3 length equals 18 residues. The CDR3 loop is CASSQNPGLAGYTGELVF. In nucleotides, the CDR3 is TGCGCCAGCAGCCAAAACCCGGGACTAGCGGGGTACACCGGGGAGCTGGTTTTT.

This chain joins TRBV4-2 and TRBJ2-1; TRBD2 matches at 11 bases. The trim removed 0 bases at V and 5 bases at J, leaving 0 bases unmatched. The CDR3 extends over 15 amino acids. CDR1 is LGHNA, CDR2 YNFKEQ, per germline. The CDR3 DNA reads as TGTGCCAGCAGCCAAGAACTAGCGGGGGACAATGAGCAGTTCTTC. Its translation: CASSQELAGDNEQFF.

This sequence joins TRBV6-1 and TRBJ1-1; TRBD1 aligns across 9 bases. Trimming removed 6 bases from V and 4 bases from J; junction bases left unmatched: 9. Germline CDR1 MNHNS, CDR2 SASEGT. The CDR3 sequence is 15 residues long. The CDR3 DNA reads TGTGCCAGCAGGGACCACAGGGGGCTGGGCACTGAAGCTTTCTTT. It translates to CASRDHRGLGTEAFF.

In this sample, this clonotype turned up once. CDR3 in DNA: TGTGCCAGCAGCCCAGACCCGACAGGGGCCAGAGAGACCCAGTACTTC. Protein: CASSPDPTGARETQYF. The chain couples TRBV3-1 to TRBJ2-5; TRBD1 matches at 8 bases. The V gene end was trimmed by 4 bases and the J gene end by 4 bases; junction bases not matched to a gene: 11. This CDR3 comprises 16 residues. In germline, CDR1 is LGHDT, CDR2 YNNKEL (reference sequence).

This clonotype occurred a few times. This chain joins TRBV6-1 and TRBJ2-7, with D perhaps TRBD1 (6 bases). This CDR3 has 14 amino acids. The germline CDR1 and CDR2 sequences are MNHNS and SASEGT. Trimming removed 7 bases at V and 7 bases at J, with 20 bases between. The CDR3: CASNRPGTLREQYF. The CDR3 DNA follows: TGTGCCAGCAACAGACCTGGGACACTACGGGAGCAGTACTTC.

This clonotype was seen many times. The genes are TRBV29-1 and TRBJ2-4; D might be TRBD1 (6 bases). Germline V gene data show CDR1 as SQVTM and CDR2 as ANQGSEA. CDR3 size: 12 residues. V lost 6 bases and J 6 bases, leaving 12 bases between the germline ends. The CDR3 nucleotides read TGCAGCGTCGGCCGACAGGCAAACATTCAGTACTTC. Translation: CSVGRQANIQYF.

The genes are TRBV20-1 and TRBJ1-4; 7 bases fit TRBD1. Germline V CDR1 and CDR2: DFQATT, SNEGSKA (reference sequence). J lost 4 bases, V lost 5 bases, and 7 bases had no gene match. The CDR3 sequence is 14 residues long. This CDR3 is CSAERQGHNEKLFF. CDR3 coding DNA: TGCAGTGCTGAAAGACAGGGCCATAATGAAAAACTGTTTTTT.

The chain has TRBV20-1 and TRBJ1-3, with a weak D call TRBD1 (5 bases). Germline CDR1 is DFQATT and CDR2 is SNEGSKA (reference sequence). This CDR3 contains 13 residues. Trimming pared 3 bases from V and 2 bases from J, leaving 8 bases between. The CDR3 region has the DNA TGCAGTGCTAGTCAGGGTACTGGAAACACCATATATTTT. This sequence encodes CSASQGTGNTIYF.

The chain employs TRBV3-1 and TRBJ2-1; 9 nucleotides align to TRBD2. J gave up 7 bases and V 4 bases, and 8 bases lay outside the gene matches. From germline, CDR1 is LGHDT and CDR2 YNNKEL (reference sequence). This CDR3 has 15 residues. Here the CDR3 DNA reads TGTGCCAGCAGCCCCCCCGGGACTAGCAGAAATGAGCAGTTCTTC. This gives the protein CASSPPGTSRNEQFF.

This clonotype appeared a few times. The genes are TRBV12-3 or TRBV12-4 and TRBJ2-7, with D uncertain. The CDR3 runs to 12 residues. V was clipped by 8 bases and J by 2 bases, with 10 bases between them. The CDR3 DNA follows: TGTGCCAGCGCGAGGTTACCCTACGAGCAGTACTTC. It is translated as CASARLPYEQYF.

V and J are TRBV20-1 and TRBJ2-1; the match to TRBD2 covers 13 bases. This CDR3 comprises 16 residues. Germline CDR1 and CDR2: DFQATT and SNEGSKA (reference sequence). The V and J ends lost 4 bases and 7 bases, in that order; junction bases with no gene match: 10. CDR3 protein: CSAKGLAGRLGNEQFF. The CDR3 DNA follows: TGCAGTGCTAAGGGACTAGCGGGAAGGCTTGGGAATGAGCAGTTCTTC.

The chain has TRBV7-9 and TRBJ2-5; the D is unclear. Germline lookup yields CDR1 SEHNR and CDR2 FQNEAQ (reference sequence). This CDR3 comprises 12 residues. Trimming took 0 bases from V and 7 from J, leaving 6 bases between them. DNA for the CDR3: TGTGCCAGCAGCTTAGCGTGGGGGACCCAGTACTTC. Its protein is CASSLAWGTQYF.

The chain recombines TRBV12-3 or TRBV12-4 with TRBJ2-1; D call uncertain. Trimming removed 1 base at V and 12 bases at J, with 10 bases between. This CDR3 is built from 12 residues. The chain's CDR3 is CASSLVLVGQFF. CDR3 sequence (DNA): TGTGCCAGCAGTTTAGTCCTGGTCGGGCAGTTCTTC.